This is a list of T cell receptor beta chains from one sample in a study of immune evolution from preneoplasia to lung adenocarcinoma. Assay used: immunoSEQ multiplex PCR; TCRdb lists only in-frame clones, some missing. The profile shows about 5,000 clones, approximately 80% of them singletons. The material sequenced was FFPE adjacent normal lung tissue. These receptors originate from a donor aged 70 or over with lung adenocarcinoma. Each CDR3 is given with its conserved first and last residue. The order of the fields is D gene, V gene, J gene, clone size, CDR3 DNA, CDR3 protein. D genes are given only for firm matches. For some rows the clone size is stated as once, few or many, or as a class when expanded; others skip it.

D: .
V: TRBV27
J: TRBJ1-2
size: .
DNA: TGTGCCAGCAGTTTAAATCGGGGCGCGGGCTATGGCTACACCTTC
CDR3: CASSLNRGAGYGYTF

D: .
V: TRBV27
J: TRBJ2-1
size: .
DNA: TGTGCCAGCAGTTCCCGGACTCGTTACAATGAGCAGTTCTTC
CDR3: CASSSRTRYNEQFF

D: .
V: TRBV29-1
J: TRBJ2-7
size: .
DNA: TGCAGCGTTAGGCAAACCCCCTACGAGCAGTACTTC
CDR3: CSVRQTPYEQYF

D: TRBD1
V: TRBV28
J: TRBJ2-5
size: .
DNA: TGTGCCAGCAGTAACAGACAGGGGGTAGAGACCCAGTACTTC
CDR3: CASSNRQGVETQYF

D: TRBD1
V: TRBV2
J: TRBJ2-7
size: few
DNA: TGTGCCAGCATAACCCCTACCGGGACAGCCCCCGAGCAGTACTTC
CDR3: CASITPTGTAPEQYF

D: .
V: TRBV5-4
J: TRBJ2-2
size: .
DNA: TGTGCCAGCAGTCAGGAGGACTGGCTGAACACCGGGGAGCTGTTTTTT
CDR3: CASSQEDWLNTGELFF

D: .
V: TRBV28
J: TRBJ1-1
size: .
DNA: TGTGCCAGTAGGATAGGTACTGAAGCTTTCTTT
CDR3: CASRIGTEAFF

D: .
V: TRBV2
J: TRBJ1-4
size: few
DNA: TGTGCCAGCAGGGCGGGGGATGAAAAACTGTTTTTT
CDR3: CASRAGDEKLFF

D: TRBD2
V: TRBV29-1
J: TRBJ2-1
size: .
DNA: TGCAGCGTTCCTGCGGGGGGGGCCAGGGACAATGAGCAGTTCTTC
CDR3: CSVPAGGARDNEQFF

D: TRBD1
V: TRBV5-6
J: TRBJ2-1
size: once
DNA: TGTGCCAGCAGCGTGACAGGGTTATCCTACAATGAGCAGTTCTTC
CDR3: CASSVTGLSYNEQFF

D: TRBD2
V: TRBV6-1
J: TRBJ2-6
size: .
DNA: TGTGCCAGCAGTGAGAAGGGAGGGAAAGTCTCTGGGGCCAACGTCCTGACTTTC
CDR3: CASSEKGGKVSGANVLTF

D: .
V: TRBV19
J: TRBJ2-2
size: .
DNA: TGTGCCAGTAGGATGGACAGGGAGGGCACCGGGGAGCTGTTTTTT
CDR3: CASRMDREGTGELFF

D: .
V: TRBV7-9
J: TRBJ2-2
size: .
DNA: TGTGCCAGCAGGGGGCAGGGGAACACCGGGGAGCTGTTTTTT
CDR3: CASRGQGNTGELFF

D: .
V: TRBV5-6
J: TRBJ1-2
size: .
DNA: TGTGCCAGCAGCGACCGGCTAGCTGGCTACACCTTC
CDR3: CASSDRLAGYTF

D: .
V: TRBV4-1
J: TRBJ2-7
size: few
DNA: TGCGCCAGCAGCTCAATTCTAACCAAAACTGGAGGTGACGAGCAGTACTTC
CDR3: CASSSILTKTGGDEQYF

D: .
V: TRBV2
J: TRBJ1-2
size: .
DNA: TGTGCCAGCAGTGACGGCTACGGACGGACGATTTTTAACTATGGCTACACCTTC
CDR3: CASSDGYGRTIFNYGYTF

D: .
V: TRBV2
J: TRBJ1-2
size: .
DNA: TGTGCCAGCAGTTGGGATTATGGCTACACCTTC
CDR3: CASSWDYGYTF

D: TRBD1
V: TRBV9
J: TRBJ2-5
size: .
DNA: TGTGCCAGCAGCGTAGGTCCCAGGGGTGGGACAGGGGTAGAGACCCAGTACTTC
CDR3: CASSVGPRGGTGVETQYF

D: .
V: TRBV6-1
J: TRBJ2-2
size: .
DNA: TGTGCCAGCGGAAGGGAGCAGACCGGGGAGCTGTTTTTT
CDR3: CASGREQTGELFF

D: .
V: TRBV6-5
J: TRBJ1-4
size: .
DNA: TGTGCCAGCAGTCGGTACAGGGCCGACGAAAAACTGTTTTTT
CDR3: CASSRYRADEKLFF